These T cell receptor beta chains were read from a single sample in a study of T cell responses to AZD1222 COVID-19 vaccine. Assay: immunoSEQ multiplex PCR; the TCRdb copy retains only in-frame clones and omits some. The sample consists of around 15,000 clones, around 83% of them appearing once. The sample was peripheral blood, taken 28 days after the second AZD1222 dose. The receptors stem from an adult who received the AZD1222 COVID-19 vaccine. Both conserved end residues are part of each CDR3. D genes are given only for firm matches. Clone size is stated in some rows and not others, as once, few, many or a class when expanded.

clone size: -; D gene: -; V gene: TRBV6-2/TRBV6-3; CDR3 length: 15; J gene: TRBJ2-6; CDR3 protein: CASSWGSSGANVLTF; CDR3 DNA: TGTGCCAGCAGTTGGGGGAGCTCTGGGGCCAACGTCCTGACTTTC
clone size: -; D gene: -; V gene: TRBV15; CDR3 length: 13; J gene: TRBJ1-4; CDR3 protein: CATSRVLNEKLFF; CDR3 DNA: TGTGCCACCAGCAGAGTGCTTAATGAAAAACTGTTTTTT
clone size: -; D gene: -; V gene: TRBV19; CDR3 length: 13; J gene: TRBJ2-7; CDR3 protein: CASSITGSYEQYF; CDR3 DNA: TGTGCCAGTAGTATTACCGGGTCCTACGAGCAGTACTTC
clone size: -; D gene: -; V gene: TRBV19; CDR3 length: 13; J gene: TRBJ1-1; CDR3 protein: CASSWGFGTEAFF; CDR3 DNA: TGTGCCAGTAGTTGGGGCTTTGGCACTGAAGCTTTCTTT
clone size: -; D gene: -; V gene: TRBV4-3; CDR3 length: 13; J gene: TRBJ1-5; CDR3 protein: CASSQEEDQPQHF; CDR3 DNA: TGCGCCAGCAGCCAAGAGGAGGATCAGCCCCAGCATTTT
clone size: -; D gene: -; V gene: TRBV7-7; CDR3 length: 15; J gene: TRBJ1-3; CDR3 protein: CASSLGTETGNTIYF; CDR3 DNA: TGTGCCAGCAGCTTAGGGACAGAGACTGGAAACACCATATATTTT
clone size: -; D gene: TRBD1; V gene: TRBV27; CDR3 length: 13; J gene: TRBJ2-7; CDR3 protein: CASWTGQAYEQYF; CDR3 DNA: TGTGCCAGCTGGACAGGACAAGCCTACGAGCAGTACTTC
clone size: -; D gene: -; V gene: TRBV12-2; CDR3 length: 13; J gene: TRBJ2-2; CDR3 protein: CASRGKGNGELFF; CDR3 DNA: TGTGCAAGTCGTGGAAAGGGTAACGGGGAGCTGTTTTTT
clone size: -; D gene: -; V gene: TRBV18; CDR3 length: 15; J gene: TRBJ2-5; CDR3 protein: CASSLNGGEQETQYF; CDR3 DNA: TGTGCCAGCTCCCTAAATGGAGGGGAGCAAGAGACCCAGTACTTC
clone size: -; D gene: -; V gene: TRBV24-1; CDR3 length: 15; J gene: TRBJ2-2; CDR3 protein: CATSDLEANTGELFF; CDR3 DNA: TGTGCCACCAGTGATTTGGAAGCGAACACCGGGGAGCTGTTTTTT
clone size: once; D gene: TRBD1; V gene: TRBV10-2; CDR3 length: 14; J gene: TRBJ2-4; CDR3 protein: CASSEGTGLNIQYF; CDR3 DNA: TGCGCCAGCAGTGAGGGGACAGGGCTAAACATTCAGTACTTC
clone size: -; D gene: -; V gene: TRBV6-4; CDR3 length: 15; J gene: TRBJ1-6; CDR3 protein: CASSQFSASDSPLHF; CDR3 DNA: TGTGCCAGCAGTCAATTCAGTGCTTCCGATTCACCCCTCCACTTT
clone size: -; D gene: -; V gene: TRBV19; CDR3 length: 13; J gene: TRBJ2-7; CDR3 protein: CASSIGHRYEQYF; CDR3 DNA: TGTGCCAGTAGTATAGGTCACAGATACGAGCAGTACTTC
clone size: -; D gene: -; V gene: TRBV7-9; CDR3 length: 12; J gene: TRBJ1-1; CDR3 protein: CASMRGDTEAFF; CDR3 DNA: TGTGCCAGCATGAGGGGGGACACTGAAGCTTTCTTT
clone size: -; D gene: -; V gene: TRBV25-1; CDR3 length: 16; J gene: TRBJ1-6; CDR3 protein: CASSSPTEGGYSPLHF; CDR3 DNA: TGTGCCAGCAGCTCACCCACAGAAGGGGGTTATTCACCCCTCCACTTT
clone size: -; D gene: TRBD1; V gene: TRBV5-1; CDR3 length: 15; J gene: TRBJ1-6; CDR3 protein: CASREGTGYNSPLHF; CDR3 DNA: TGCGCCAGCAGAGAAGGGACAGGGTATAATTCACCCCTCCACTTT
clone size: -; D gene: TRBD2; V gene: TRBV5-4; CDR3 length: 18; J gene: TRBJ2-3; CDR3 protein: CASSLGSGGTSSTDTQYF; CDR3 DNA: TGTGCCAGCAGCTTGGGTAGCGGGGGGACTTCTAGCACAGATACGCAGTATTTT
clone size: once; D gene: -; V gene: TRBV9; CDR3 length: 13; J gene: TRBJ2-5; CDR3 protein: CASSGGPWETQYF; CDR3 DNA: TGTGCCAGCAGCGGAGGACCCTGGGAGACCCAGTACTTC
clone size: -; D gene: -; V gene: TRBV3-1/TRBV3-2; CDR3 length: 14; J gene: TRBJ1-1; CDR3 protein: CASSQGGAGTEAFF; CDR3 DNA: TGTGCCAGCAGCCAAGGAGGGGCGGGCACTGAAGCTTTCTTT
clone size: once; D gene: -; V gene: TRBV12-3/TRBV12-4; CDR3 length: 11; J gene: TRBJ1-2; CDR3 protein: CASSSRNGYTF; CDR3 DNA: TGTGCCAGCAGTTCCCGGAACGGCTACACCTTC
clone size: -; D gene: -; V gene: TRBV6-2/TRBV6-3; CDR3 length: 14; J gene: TRBJ1-5; CDR3 protein: CASTPEGSNQPQHF; CDR3 DNA: TGTGCCAGCACCCCGGAAGGTAGCAATCAGCCCCAGCATTTT
clone size: -; D gene: -; V gene: TRBV28; CDR3 length: 14; J gene: TRBJ1-4; CDR3 protein: CATIEASTNEKLFF; CDR3 DNA: TGTGCCACCATTGAGGCTTCAACTAATGAAAAACTGTTTTTT
clone size: -; D gene: TRBD1; V gene: TRBV7-9; CDR3 length: 15; J gene: TRBJ1-5; CDR3 protein: CASSLGTGGNQPQHF; CDR3 DNA: TGTGCCAGCAGCTTAGGGACAGGGGGCAATCAGCCCCAGCATTTT
clone size: -; D gene: -; V gene: TRBV28; CDR3 length: 13; J gene: TRBJ1-5; CDR3 protein: CASSLFLNQPQHF; CDR3 DNA: TGTGCCAGCAGCCTTTTCTTAAATCAGCCCCAGCATTTT
clone size: -; D gene: -; V gene: TRBV14; CDR3 length: 19; J gene: TRBJ1-5; CDR3 protein: CASSQAGEGRVFSNQPQHF; CDR3 DNA: TGTGCCAGCAGCCAAGCAGGGGAGGGTAGGGTTTTCAGCAATCAGCCCCAGCATTTT
clone size: -; D gene: -; V gene: TRBV3-1/TRBV3-2; CDR3 length: 15; J gene: TRBJ1-4; CDR3 protein: CASSQRPGPNEKLFF; CDR3 DNA: TGTGCCAGCAGCCAACGGCCCGGCCCTAATGAAAAACTGTTTTTT
clone size: once; D gene: -; V gene: TRBV2; CDR3 length: 15; J gene: TRBJ1-2; CDR3 protein: CASSDGVPIGYGYTF; CDR3 DNA: TGTGCCAGCAGTGACGGGGTACCTATCGGCTATGGCTACACCTTC
clone size: -; D gene: -; V gene: TRBV5-1; CDR3 length: 20; J gene: TRBJ1-5; CDR3 protein: CASSSSRQFPRQGLVQPQHF; CDR3 DNA: TGCGCCAGCAGCTCGTCCCGACAATTTCCGAGACAAGGTCTCGTACAGCCCCAGCATTTT
clone size: once; D gene: -; V gene: TRBV19; CDR3 length: 15; J gene: TRBJ1-1; CDR3 protein: CASSIGDIWGTEAFF; CDR3 DNA: TGTGCCAGTAGTATAGGGGACATCTGGGGCACTGAAGCTTTCTTT
clone size: -; D gene: -; V gene: TRBV18; CDR3 length: 16; J gene: TRBJ1-3; CDR3 protein: CASSPVSVASGNTIYF; CDR3 DNA: TGTGCCAGCTCACCTGTTTCGGTAGCCTCTGGAAACACCATATATTTT
clone size: -; D gene: -; V gene: TRBV30; CDR3 length: 13; J gene: TRBJ2-7; CDR3 protein: CAWSLGGQGEQYF; CDR3 DNA: TGTGCCTGGAGCCTGGGGGGGCAGGGCGAGCAGTACTTC
clone size: -; D gene: -; V gene: TRBV5-4; CDR3 length: 12; J gene: TRBJ2-7; CDR3 protein: CASSLARNEQYF; CDR3 DNA: TGTGCCAGCAGCTTGGCCCGCAACGAGCAGTACTTC
clone size: few; D gene: TRBD2; V gene: TRBV2; CDR3 length: 14; J gene: TRBJ2-5; CDR3 protein: CASSEGTSTETQYF; CDR3 DNA: TGTGCCAGCAGTGAGGGGACTAGCACCGAGACCCAGTACTTC
clone size: -; D gene: -; V gene: TRBV6-1; CDR3 length: 13; J gene: TRBJ1-6; CDR3 protein: CASSDSGDSPLHF; CDR3 DNA: TGTGCCAGCAGTGATTCAGGGGATTCACCCCTCCACTTT
clone size: -; D gene: TRBD2; V gene: TRBV24-1; CDR3 length: 13; J gene: TRBJ2-1; CDR3 protein: CATEIAGSNEQFF; CDR3 DNA: TGTGCCACCGAAATAGCGGGGAGTAATGAGCAGTTCTTC
clone size: few; D gene: -; V gene: TRBV3-1/TRBV3-2; CDR3 length: 14; J gene: TRBJ2-7; CDR3 protein: CASSQDPGTYEQYF; CDR3 DNA: TGTGCCAGCAGCCAAGATCCGGGTACCTACGAGCAGTACTTC
clone size: -; D gene: -; V gene: TRBV11-1; CDR3 length: 15; J gene: TRBJ1-4; CDR3 protein: CASSKQGSLYEKLFF; CDR3 DNA: TGTGCCAGCAGCAAACAGGGTTCTCTCTATGAAAAACTGTTTTTT
clone size: -; D gene: TRBD1; V gene: TRBV7-9; CDR3 length: 16; J gene: TRBJ1-5; CDR3 protein: CASSSGDRGGGQPQHF; CDR3 DNA: TGTGCCAGCAGCTCTGGGGACAGGGGAGGGGGTCAGCCCCAGCATTTT
clone size: -; D gene: -; V gene: TRBV20-1; CDR3 length: 14; J gene: TRBJ1-1; CDR3 protein: CSASGRNMNTEAFF; CDR3 DNA: TGCAGTGCAAGTGGACGGAACATGAACACTGAAGCTTTCTTT
clone size: -; D gene: TRBD2; V gene: TRBV4-1; CDR3 length: 16; J gene: TRBJ2-3; CDR3 protein: CASSHSQRGRTDTQYF; CDR3 DNA: TGCGCCAGCAGCCACTCACAGCGGGGGCGCACAGATACGCAGTATTTT
clone size: -; D gene: TRBD1; V gene: TRBV27; CDR3 length: 15; J gene: TRBJ2-1; CDR3 protein: CASSLTGSSYNEQFF; CDR3 DNA: TGTGCCAGCAGTCTGACAGGGAGCTCCTACAATGAGCAGTTCTTC
clone size: -; D gene: -; V gene: TRBV4-1; CDR3 length: 16; J gene: TRBJ1-6; CDR3 protein: CASSQDSSGNNSPLHF; CDR3 DNA: TGCGCCAGCAGCCAAGATAGCTCAGGGAATAATTCACCCCTCCACTTT
clone size: -; D gene: TRBD2; V gene: TRBV4-3; CDR3 length: 14; J gene: TRBJ2-1; CDR3 protein: CASSQEDGGNEQFF; CDR3 DNA: TGCGCCAGCAGCCAAGAAGACGGGGGGAATGAGCAGTTCTTC
clone size: few; D gene: -; V gene: TRBV14; CDR3 length: 13; J gene: TRBJ2-1; CDR3 protein: CASSQEPGDEQFF; CDR3 DNA: TGTGCCAGCAGCCAAGAACCAGGAGATGAGCAGTTCTTC
clone size: -; D gene: -; V gene: TRBV4-1; CDR3 length: 16; J gene: TRBJ2-1; CDR3 protein: CASSQVRLLVYNEQFF; CDR3 DNA: TGCGCCAGCAGCCAAGTGCGACTCCTGGTCTACAATGAGCAGTTCTTC